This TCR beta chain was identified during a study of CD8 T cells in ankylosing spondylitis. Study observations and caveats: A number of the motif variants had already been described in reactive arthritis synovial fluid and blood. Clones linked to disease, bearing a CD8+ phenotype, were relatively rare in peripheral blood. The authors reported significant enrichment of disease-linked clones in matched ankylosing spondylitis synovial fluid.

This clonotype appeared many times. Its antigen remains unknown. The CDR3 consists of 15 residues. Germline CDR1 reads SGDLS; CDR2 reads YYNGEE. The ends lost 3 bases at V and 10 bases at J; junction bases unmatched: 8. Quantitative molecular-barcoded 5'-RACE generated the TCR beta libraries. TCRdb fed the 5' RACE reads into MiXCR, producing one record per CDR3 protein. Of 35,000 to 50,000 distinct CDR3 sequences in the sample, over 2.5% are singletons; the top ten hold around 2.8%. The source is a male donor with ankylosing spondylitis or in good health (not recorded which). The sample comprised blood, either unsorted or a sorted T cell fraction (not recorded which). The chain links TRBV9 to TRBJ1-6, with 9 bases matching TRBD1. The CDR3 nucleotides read TGTGCCAGCAGCGGGACAGGGGAGGTCGGCTCACCCCTCCACTTT. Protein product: CASSGTGEVGSPLHF.